This T cell receptor (beta chain) was identified in a study of blood T cell repertoires in COVID-19 (TCRdb year 2020). For context, the study as a whole: Samples covering the acute and convalescent phases of COVID-19 were provided by collaborators in the United States, Italy and Spain. The repertoires were made available in a free public database intended to serve as a resource for research on the immune response to SARS-CoV-2. Where available, HLA class I and class II types were obtained from metadata supplied by the sample provider rather than from assay-based typing. The prospective study material was composed of cDNA or gDNA derived from T cells, B-cell-depleted T cells, or PBMCs. Subjects who had been exposed to COVID-19, were actively infected with it, or had recovered from it provided the deeply sampled blood TCRbeta repertoires that made up the dataset. The samples were drawn from two sources: the first 160 participants of the ongoing ImmuneRACE study, and 1,254 subjects contributed by 6 global collaborators. Nearly every sample came with metadata listing a de-identified subject ID, COVID-19 status, age in years and sex.

Concerning this clone: Its target antigen remains unknown. The record has no base qualities; no much larger clone is one base away.

Collaborating institutions collected whole blood in K2EDTA tubes following their own protocols. For TCRbeta analysis, collaborator samples were shipped as frozen whole blood, as isolated PBMCs, or as DNA extracted from either sample type. General findings and caveats noted by the study authors: The amount of clinical and demographic metadata varied by source and participant and was provided uncurated.

The immunoSEQ Assay, a bias-controlled multiplex PCR, was used to amplify TCRbeta CDR3 regions from genomic DNA. In the authors' own workflow: The number of nucleated cells in each sample was estimated from the amplification of reference gene primers within the assay. To quantify the absolute abundance of each unique TCRbeta CDR3 rearrangement, sequence reads were collapsed and filtered. For each sample, productive Simpson clonality was calculated as the square root of Simpson's diversity index over productive rearrangements. TCRdb carries this immuneACCESS record with in-frame sequences only. Its versions omit some clonotypes, under half of them owing to an unresolved V gene in the studies checked, with the rest unexplained. For V, J and clone size, that table is used; D and trimming come from the DNA. The sample profile shows about 88,000 clones; over 90% of them were found once. Of the sample, 1.5% to 2% is held by the ten largest clones.

The TCR was taken from a man aged 55 to 69 with acute or convalescent COVID-19. Specimen: peripheral blood.

The nucleotides are TGTGCCAGCAGCTTGCCACCAGGGGTCGAGCAGTACTTC. Translated, this is CASSLPPGVEQYF. The chain is encoded by TRBV5-6 joined to TRBJ2-7; possibly the D gene is TRBD1, per 6 matching bases. Looking up the germline V gene yields CDR1 SGHDT and CDR2 YYEEEE. The junction shows trimming of 1 base on V and 6 bases on J, plus 11 bases between the germline ends. The CDR3 has 13 amino acids, counting the end cysteine and phenylalanine. Only the CDR3 DNA stays, 39 bases, in frame from base 1.